One sample yielded the 15 T cell receptor beta chains listed below, sequenced in a study of STAT5B mutations in CD4+ large granular lymphocyte leukemia. The repertoire was sequenced with immunoSEQ multiplex PCR; TCRdb's copy has only in-frame clones and lacks some. In the table there are tens of thousands of clones, 87% of which are singletons. Sequencing was done on a sample of CD4+ T cells from blood buffy coats. Source of these receptors: a human donor in good health.

The chain couples TRBV10-3 to TRBJ2-7; either TRBD1 or TRBD2 may supply D (6 bases each). The CDR3 totals 16 residues. V dropped 0 bases and J dropped 4 bases, with 16 bases sitting between them. Germline CDR1 ENHRY, CDR2 SYGVKD. CDR3 nucleotide sequence: TGTGCCATCAGTGAGTCCCCGACGGGGGCTGGGTACGAGCAGTACTTC. Its protein product is CAISESPTGAGYEQYF.

The sample holds one count of this clone. The rearrangement joins TRBV6-5 to TRBJ2-5; possible D gene TRBD1, 6 bases. Deletions cut 4 bases from V and 6 bases from J, with 12 bases between. This CDR3 is built from 13 residues. The germline gives CDR1 MNHEY, CDR2 SVGAGI. CDR3 nucleotide sequence: TGTGCCAGCAGTTTTGACAGGAAACAGACCCAGTACTTC. Encoded protein: CASSFDRKQTQYF.

The gene calls are TRBV19 and TRBJ2-1; weak D call: TRBD1 (6 bases). The V end lost 6 bases, the J end lost 6 bases, and 12 bases lay between the germline ends. The CDR3 covers 13 residues. CDR1 is LNHDA, CDR2 SQIVND, per germline (reference sequence). The CDR3 reads CASSHGQSNEQFF. CDR3 sequence (DNA): TGTGCCAGTAGCCACGGACAGAGCAATGAGCAGTTCTTC.

The V gene is TRBV5-1, the J gene TRBJ2-5, with TRBD2 matching 8 bases. Germline CDR1 reads SGHRS; CDR2 reads YFSETQ. This CDR3 is built from 15 residues. V shed 5 bases, J shed 3 bases, and the junction held 9 bases outside the gene matches. The CDR3 nucleotides read TGCGCCAGCAGGTCAGGGACTAGTGGGGAAGAGACCCAGTACTTC. It translates to CASRSGTSGEETQYF.

The chain recombines TRBV9 with TRBJ2-3; 10 nucleotides match TRBD1. Looked up from germline, CDR1 is SGDLS and CDR2 is YYNGEE. The CDR3 consists of 15 residues. V lost 4 bases to trimming and J lost 4 bases; unmatched junction nucleotides: 6. For the CDR3, the DNA is TGTGCCAGCAGCCCACAAGGACAGGGGGCAGATACGCAGTATTTT. Translated, it gives CASSPQGQGADTQYF.

This clone was observed a single time. The chain is built from TRBV5-8 and TRBJ2-5, with D perhaps TRBD2 (6 bases). This CDR3 region has 15 residues. V shed 4 bases and J shed 3 bases, with 16 bases lying between them. The germline CDR1 and CDR2 sequences are SGHTS and YDEGEE. The CDR3: CASSRRPGGKETQYF. CDR3 coding DNA: TGTGCCAGCAGCAGAAGACCCGGCGGGAAAGAGACCCAGTACTTC. The complete variable domain, with remaining parts taken from reference TRBV5-8 and TRBJ2-5, reads EAGVTQSPTHLIKTRGQQATLRCSPISGHTSVYWYQQALGLGLQFLLWYDEGEERNRGNFPPRFSGRQFPNYSSELNVNALELEDSALYLCASSRRPGGKETQYFGPGTRLLVL.

The J gene is TRBJ2-1, the V gene TRBV5-1; tentative D call: TRBD2 (6 bases). Germline V gene data show CDR1 as SGHRS and CDR2 as YFSETQ. The CDR3 covers 14 residues. V shed 5 bases and J shed 7 bases, with 16 bases lying between them. Written as DNA, the CDR3 is TGCGCCAGCAGTTCCAACCCGGGGAGGAATGAGCAGTTCTTC. This gives the protein CASSSNPGRNEQFF.

The chain carries TRBV6-4 and TRBJ1-6, with D unclear. This CDR3 spans 14 amino acids. Germline V gives CDR1 MRHNA, CDR2 SNTAGT. Trimming removed 8 bases at V and 7 bases at J, with 15 bases between. In nucleotides, the CDR3 is TGTGCCAGCTCCTACACGGCGACGAATTCACCCCTCCACTTT. It encodes CASSYTATNSPLHF.

This chain uses TRBV7-9 with TRBJ2-7; 7 bases align to TRBD2. CDR3 length: 14 residues. Trimming took 3 bases from V and 1 from J; bases not matched to a gene: 3. Germline assignment: CDR1 SEHNR and CDR2 FQNEAQ (reference sequence). CDR3 DNA: TGTGCCAGCAGCTTCGGGGGGAAGTCCTACGAGCAGTACTTC. This gives the protein CASSFGGKSYEQYF.

The sample holds one count of this clone. This rearrangement joins TRBV2 to TRBJ2-1; D remains ambiguous. The CDR3 is 17 amino acids. Germline CDR1 and CDR2: SNHLY and FYNNEI. Trimming removed 6 bases from V and 0 bases from J, with 18 bases in between. Written as DNA, the CDR3 is TGTGCCAGCAGCCCCCTACCCGCACGGAGCTCCTACAATGAGCAGTTCTTC. It yields the protein CASSPLPARSSYNEQFF.

The rearrangement links TRBV28 to TRBJ2-3; D unresolved. Deletions cut 5 bases from V and 1 base from J, with 10 bases between. The CDR3 has 14 amino acids. The germline gives CDR1 MDHEN, CDR2 SYDVKM. CDR3 coding DNA: TGTGCCAGCAGTGAAGGAACTCGCACAGATACGCAGTATTTT. This encodes CASSEGTRTDTQYF.

J is TRBJ1-3 and V is TRBV6-5; TRBD1 matches 7 bases. The CDR3 contains 14 residues. With V trimmed by 5 bases and J by 1 base, 2 bases remained unmatched. The germline gives CDR1 MNHEY, CDR2 SVGAGI. This chain's CDR3 is CASSPGQSGNTIYF. In DNA, the CDR3 is TGTGCCAGCAGTCCGGGACAGTCTGGAAACACCATATATTTT.

V usage is TRBV10-1 and J usage is TRBJ2-7; D gene uncertain. The ends were cut back, 0 bases at V and 3 bases at J, with 6 bases in the middle. The CDR3 has 13 residues. The germline V gene has CDR1 WNHNN and CDR2 SYGVQD (reference sequence). The CDR3 DNA follows: TGCGCCAGCAGTGAGTCGCTCGTCTACGAGCAGTACTTC. Translation gives CASSESLVYEQYF.

This clone was seen a few times. V usage is TRBV28 and J usage is TRBJ1-5; D is possibly TRBD1 (5 bases). Germline V gives CDR1 MDHEN, CDR2 SYDVKM. The germline V and J ends were trimmed by 5 bases and 2 bases, with 13 bases remaining between them. The CDR3 covers 15 residues. CDR3 region: CASSRVDSRNQPQHF. The CDR3 bases are TGTGCCAGCAGTCGCGTCGACAGCCGCAATCAGCCCCAGCATTTT.

The chain couples TRBV5-4 to TRBJ1-1; no clear D gene. This CDR3 is 13 amino acids long. Trimming shortened V by 2 bases and J by 1 base, and 6 bases separated the two germline ends. Germline V gene data show CDR1 as SGHNT and CDR2 as YYREEE (reference sequence). CDR3 in amino acids: CASSFPGNTEAFF. The CDR3 region has the DNA TGTGCCAGCAGCTTTCCAGGGAACACTGAAGCTTTCTTT.